This T cell receptor (beta chain) was sequenced for a study of CD8 T cells in ankylosing spondylitis (dated by TCRdb to between 2016 and 2019). Study-wide context: T cell receptor beta repertoires were profiled in healthy donors and ankylosing spondylitis patients so that disease-linked TCR variants could be found. The full study cohort comprised 25 ankylosing spondylitis patients and roughly 100 healthy donors. Peripheral blood samples were taken, and synovial fluid was additionally collected from ankylosing spondylitis patients.

The CDR1 and CDR2 encoded by the germline V gene (reference sequence) are DFQATT and SNEGSKA. At the junction V is shortened by 4 bases and J by 4 bases; bases outside the gene matches: 10. The CDR3 runs 15 amino acids, cysteine and phenylalanine included. CDR3 DNA only is kept here, 45 bases in frame from base 1. As for this clonotype: Its recognized antigen is unknown. Base qualities are missing; no much larger clone stands one base away.

General findings and caveats noted by the study authors: The disease-linked clones showed a CD8+ phenotype and occurred at relatively low frequencies in peripheral blood. A TCR beta motif of fewer than 10 highly homologous amino acid variants appeared characteristic of blood from ankylosing spondylitis patients. The disease-linked clones were reported as significantly enriched in matched synovial fluid samples from ankylosing spondylitis patients. Some motif variants had previously been reported in the synovial fluid and blood of reactive arthritis patients, which suggests shared mechanisms of disease initiation.

Data came from an Illumina HiSeq 2500. TCR beta libraries were prepared by quantitative 5'-RACE with molecular barcodes. From the authors' description of their analysis: Disease-linked TCR variants were identified with a new computational method built on a probabilistic model of VDJ rearrangement. The public reads were run again by TCRdb, first through fastp at Q25 and then through MiXCR, and only productive beta chains were kept. Rows are combined by CDR3 protein, so each entry shows the most common genes and DNA. TCRdb assigned the V and J calls; the authors' analysis was not used. The table for this sample lists 500,000 to 650,000 distinct CDR3 sequences; 5.3% of them were counted only once. The ten largest account for roughly 3.2% of the sample.

Sequenced sample: blood, either unsorted or a sorted T cell fraction (not recorded which). Recombination connected TRBV20-1 to TRBJ2-1; 7 central bases correspond to TRBD2. This TCR came from a male donor with ankylosing spondylitis. The DNA sequence is given as TGCAGTGCTACGGGTTACGCGGGGGAGTACAATGAGCAGTTCTTC. This yields the protein CSATGYAGEYNEQFF.